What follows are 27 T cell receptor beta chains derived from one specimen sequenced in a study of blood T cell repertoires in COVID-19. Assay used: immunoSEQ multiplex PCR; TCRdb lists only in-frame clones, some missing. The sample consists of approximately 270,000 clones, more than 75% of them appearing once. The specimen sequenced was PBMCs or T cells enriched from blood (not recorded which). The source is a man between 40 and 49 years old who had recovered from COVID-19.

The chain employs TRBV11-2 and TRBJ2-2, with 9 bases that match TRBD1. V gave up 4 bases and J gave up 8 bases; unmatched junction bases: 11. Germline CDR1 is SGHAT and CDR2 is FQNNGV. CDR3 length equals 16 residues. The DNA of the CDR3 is TGTGCCAGCAGCTCCCAGGACAGGGGCCCCCGAGGGGAGCTGTTTTTT. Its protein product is CASSSQDRGPRGELFF.

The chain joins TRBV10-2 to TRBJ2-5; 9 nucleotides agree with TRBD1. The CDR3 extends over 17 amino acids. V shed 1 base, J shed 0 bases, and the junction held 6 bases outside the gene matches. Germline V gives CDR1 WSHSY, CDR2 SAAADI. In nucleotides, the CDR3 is TGCGCCAGCAGTGAGTACCGGGACAGGGACTACCAAGAGACCCAGTACTTC. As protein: CASSEYRDRDYQETQYF.

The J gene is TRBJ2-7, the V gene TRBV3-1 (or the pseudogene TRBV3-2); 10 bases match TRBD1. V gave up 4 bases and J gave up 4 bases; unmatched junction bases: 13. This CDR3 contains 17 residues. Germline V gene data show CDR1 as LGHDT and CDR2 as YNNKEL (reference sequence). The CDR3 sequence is CASSPTPGDRGGYEQYF. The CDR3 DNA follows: TGTGCCAGCAGCCCCACCCCGGGGGACAGGGGAGGATACGAGCAGTACTTC.

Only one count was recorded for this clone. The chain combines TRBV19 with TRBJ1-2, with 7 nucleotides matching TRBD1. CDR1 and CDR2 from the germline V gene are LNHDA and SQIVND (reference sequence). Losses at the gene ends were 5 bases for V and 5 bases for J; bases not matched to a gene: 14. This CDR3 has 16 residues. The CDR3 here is CASSSRDSPSLYGYTF. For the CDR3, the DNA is TGTGCCAGTAGTTCCCGGGACAGCCCAAGCCTTTATGGCTACACCTTC.

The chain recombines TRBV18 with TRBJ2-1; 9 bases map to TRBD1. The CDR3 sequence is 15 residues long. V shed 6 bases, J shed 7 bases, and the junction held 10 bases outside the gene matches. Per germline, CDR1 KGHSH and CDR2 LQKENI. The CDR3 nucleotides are TGTGCCAGCTCGCTAGGACAGGGGACAACAAATGAGCAGTTCTTC. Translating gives CASSLGQGTTNEQFF.

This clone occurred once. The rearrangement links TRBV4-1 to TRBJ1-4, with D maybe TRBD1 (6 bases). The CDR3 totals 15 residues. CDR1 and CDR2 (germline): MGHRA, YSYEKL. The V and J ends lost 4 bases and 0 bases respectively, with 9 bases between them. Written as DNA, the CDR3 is TGCGCCAGCAGCCCCGAGGGGGCAACTAATGAAAAACTGTTTTTT. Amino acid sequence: CASSPEGATNEKLFF.

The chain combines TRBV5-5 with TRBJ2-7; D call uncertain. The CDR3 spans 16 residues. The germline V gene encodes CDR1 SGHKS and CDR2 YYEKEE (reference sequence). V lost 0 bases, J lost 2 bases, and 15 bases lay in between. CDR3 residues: CASSLADVSLAYEQYF. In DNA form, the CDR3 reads TGTGCCAGCAGCTTGGCCGATGTGAGTCTCGCCTACGAGCAGTACTTC.

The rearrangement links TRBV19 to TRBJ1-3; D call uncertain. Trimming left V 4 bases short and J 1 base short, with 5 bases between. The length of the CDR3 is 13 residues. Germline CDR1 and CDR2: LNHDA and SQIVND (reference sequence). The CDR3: CASSTNSGNTIYF. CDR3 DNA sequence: TGTGCCAGTAGTACCAATTCTGGAAACACCATATATTTT.

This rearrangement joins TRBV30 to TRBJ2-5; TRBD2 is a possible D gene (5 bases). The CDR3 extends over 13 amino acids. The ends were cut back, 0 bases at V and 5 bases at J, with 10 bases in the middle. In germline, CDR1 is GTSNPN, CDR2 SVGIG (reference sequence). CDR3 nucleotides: TGTGCCTGGAGTGTTCGACTACTTGAGACCCAGTACTTC. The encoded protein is CAWSVRLLETQYF. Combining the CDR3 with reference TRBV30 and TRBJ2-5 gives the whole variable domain SQTIHQWPATLVQPVGSPLSLECTVEGTSNPNLYWYRQAAGRGLQLLFYSVGIGQISSEVPQNLSASRPQDRQFILSSKKLLLSDSGFYLCAWSVRLLETQYFGPGTRLLVL.

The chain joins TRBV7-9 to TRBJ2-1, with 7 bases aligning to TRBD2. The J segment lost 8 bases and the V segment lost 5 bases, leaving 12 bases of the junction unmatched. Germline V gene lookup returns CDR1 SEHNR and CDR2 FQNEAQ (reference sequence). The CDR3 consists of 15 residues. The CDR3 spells CASSLLYGGSHEQFF. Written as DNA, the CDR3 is TGTGCCAGCAGCCTCTTGTACGGCGGGAGCCATGAGCAGTTCTTC.

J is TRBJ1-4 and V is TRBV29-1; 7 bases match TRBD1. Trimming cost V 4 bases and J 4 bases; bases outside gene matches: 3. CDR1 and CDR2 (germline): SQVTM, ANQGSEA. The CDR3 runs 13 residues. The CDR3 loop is CSVGGQINEKLFF. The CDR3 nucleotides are TGCAGCGTTGGGGGACAGATTAATGAAAAACTGTTTTTT.

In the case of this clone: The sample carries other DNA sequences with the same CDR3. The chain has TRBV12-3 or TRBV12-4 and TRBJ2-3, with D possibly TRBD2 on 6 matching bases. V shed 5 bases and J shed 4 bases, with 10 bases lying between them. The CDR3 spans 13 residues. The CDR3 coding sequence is TGTGCCAGCAGTCTGTCGGGGGCAGATACGCAGTATTTT. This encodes CASSLSGADTQYF.

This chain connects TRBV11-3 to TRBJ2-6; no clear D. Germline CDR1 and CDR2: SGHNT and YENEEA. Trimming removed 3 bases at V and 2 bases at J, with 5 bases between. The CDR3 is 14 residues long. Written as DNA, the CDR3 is TGTGCCAGCAGCTTGGGCGCTGGGGCCAACGTCCTGACTTTC. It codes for CASSLGAGANVLTF. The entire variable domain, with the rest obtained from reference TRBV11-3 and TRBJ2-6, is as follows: EAGVVQSPRYKIIEKKQPVAFWCNPISGHNTLYWYLQNLGQGPELLIRYENEEAVDDSQLPKDRFSAERLKGVDSTLKIQPAELGDSAVYLCASSLGAGANVLTFGAGSRLTVL.

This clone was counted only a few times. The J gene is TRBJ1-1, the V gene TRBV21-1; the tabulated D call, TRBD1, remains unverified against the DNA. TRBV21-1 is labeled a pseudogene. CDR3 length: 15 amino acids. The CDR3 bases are TGTGCCAGCAGCCAGGGGAGTGGTAAGGACACTGAAGCTTTCTTT. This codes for CASSQGSGKDTEAFF.

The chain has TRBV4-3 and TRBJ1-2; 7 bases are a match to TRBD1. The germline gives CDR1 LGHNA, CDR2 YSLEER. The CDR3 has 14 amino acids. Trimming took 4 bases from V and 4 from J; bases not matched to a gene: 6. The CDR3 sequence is CASSRQQGIYGYTF. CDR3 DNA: TGCGCCAGCAGCCGGCAACAGGGGATCTATGGCTACACCTTC.

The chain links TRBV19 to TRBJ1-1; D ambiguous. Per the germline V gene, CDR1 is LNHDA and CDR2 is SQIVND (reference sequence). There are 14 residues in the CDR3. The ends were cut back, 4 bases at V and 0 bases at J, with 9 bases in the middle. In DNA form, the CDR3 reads TGTGCCAGTAGTAAGAGGAGACTGAACACTGAAGCTTTCTTT. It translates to CASSKRRLNTEAFF.

CDR3 residues: CAWSPPGYTGNQPQHF. The CDR3 nucleotides read TGTGCCTGGAGTCCCCCAGGATATACGGGCAATCAGCCCCAGCATTTT. This sequence joins TRBV30 and TRBJ1-5; the D is unclear. V gave up 2 bases and J gave up 2 bases, with 16 bases separating them. CDR1 and CDR2 from the germline V gene are GTSNPN and SVGIG (reference sequence). This CDR3 spans 16 amino acids.

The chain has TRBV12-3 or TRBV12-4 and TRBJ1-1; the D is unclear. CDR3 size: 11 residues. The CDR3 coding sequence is TGTGGTACAGAAGAGAACACTGAAGCTTTCTTT. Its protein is CGTEENTEAFF.

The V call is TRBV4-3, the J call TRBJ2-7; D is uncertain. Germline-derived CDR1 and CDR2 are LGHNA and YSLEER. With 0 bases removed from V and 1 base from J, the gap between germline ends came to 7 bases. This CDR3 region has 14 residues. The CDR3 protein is CASSQDSVSYEQYF. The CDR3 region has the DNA TGCGCCAGCAGCCAAGATTCAGTTTCCTACGAGCAGTACTTC.

The CDR3 reads CASNNKDSTEAFF. The CDR3 DNA reads TGTGCCAGTAACAATAAGGACAGCACTGAAGCTTTCTTT. V gene TRBV18 combines with J gene TRBJ1-1; the D gene is possibly TRBD1 (6 bases). CDR1 and CDR2 from the germline V gene are KGHSH and LQKENI. The CDR3 runs to 13 residues. V was clipped by 9 bases and J by 4 bases, with 15 bases between them.

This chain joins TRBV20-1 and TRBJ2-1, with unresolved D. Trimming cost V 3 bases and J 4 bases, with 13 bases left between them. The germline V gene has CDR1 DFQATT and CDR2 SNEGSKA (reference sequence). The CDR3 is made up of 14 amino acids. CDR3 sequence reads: CSASGSPPYNEQFF. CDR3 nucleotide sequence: TGCAGTGCTAGTGGTAGCCCACCGTACAATGAGCAGTTCTTC.

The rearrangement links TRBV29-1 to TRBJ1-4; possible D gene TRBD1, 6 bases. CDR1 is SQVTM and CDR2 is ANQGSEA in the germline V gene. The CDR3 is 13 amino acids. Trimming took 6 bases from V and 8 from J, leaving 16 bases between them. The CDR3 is CSVRQEAKEKLFF. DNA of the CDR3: TGCAGCGTCCGACAGGAGGCAAAAGAAAAACTGTTTTTT.

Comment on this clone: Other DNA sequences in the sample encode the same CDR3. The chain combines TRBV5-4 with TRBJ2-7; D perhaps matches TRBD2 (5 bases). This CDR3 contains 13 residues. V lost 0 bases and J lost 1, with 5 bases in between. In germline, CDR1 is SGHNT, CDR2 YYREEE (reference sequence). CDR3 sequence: CASSLAGSYEQYF. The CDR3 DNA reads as TGTGCCAGCAGCTTGGCGGGGTCCTACGAGCAGTACTTC.

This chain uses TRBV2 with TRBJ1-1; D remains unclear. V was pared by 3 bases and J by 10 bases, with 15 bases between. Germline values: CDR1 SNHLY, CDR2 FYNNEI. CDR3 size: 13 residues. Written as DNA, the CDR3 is TGTGCCAGCAGTGACGCAGGTCAAGACGGAGCTTTCTTT. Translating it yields CASSDAGQDGAFF.

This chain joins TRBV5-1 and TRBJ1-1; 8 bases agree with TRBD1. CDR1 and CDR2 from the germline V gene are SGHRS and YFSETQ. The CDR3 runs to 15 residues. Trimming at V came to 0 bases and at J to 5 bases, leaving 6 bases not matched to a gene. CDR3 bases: TGCGCCAGCAGCTTGGCCGACAGGGGCGGGACTGAAGCTTTCTTT. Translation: CASSLADRGGTEAFF.

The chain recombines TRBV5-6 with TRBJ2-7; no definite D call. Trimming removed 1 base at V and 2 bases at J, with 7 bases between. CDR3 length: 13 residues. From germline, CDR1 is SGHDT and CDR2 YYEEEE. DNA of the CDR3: TGTGCCAGCAGCTTGTACAGAGCCTACGAGCAGTACTTC. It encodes CASSLYRAYEQYF.

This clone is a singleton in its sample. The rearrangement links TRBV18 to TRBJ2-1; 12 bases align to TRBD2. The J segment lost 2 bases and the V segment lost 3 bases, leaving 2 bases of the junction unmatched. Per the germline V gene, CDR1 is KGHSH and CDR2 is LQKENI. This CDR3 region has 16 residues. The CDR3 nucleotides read TGTGCCAGCTCACCTCGGACTAGCGGGACCTACAATGAGCAGTTCTTC. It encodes CASSPRTSGTYNEQFF.